The 27 T cell receptor beta chains in this list originate from one sample, sequenced in a study of CD8 T cells in ankylosing spondylitis. TCRdb used MiXCR to reprocess the 5' RACE reads, holding one entry per CDR3 protein. This sample has 200,000 to 250,000 distinct CDR3 sequences; roughly 25% occur once, and the top ten carry around 6.3%. The specimen sequenced was blood, either unsorted or a sorted T cell fraction (not recorded which). The origin of the receptors is a male donor with ankylosing spondylitis or in good health (not recorded which).

This clonotype was seen repeatedly, ten times or more. The CDR3 reads CSVGLDGRTTQYF. CDR3 DNA sequence: TGCAGCGTTGGATTGGACGGGCGGACGACCCAGTACTTC. J is TRBJ2-5 and V is TRBV29-1; D uncertain. Germline CDR1 SQVTM, CDR2 ANQGSEA. Trimming left V 4 bases short and J 7 bases short, with 16 bases between. The CDR3 is 13 residues long. Drawing the rest from reference TRBV29-1 and TRBJ2-5, the complete variable domain is SAVISQKPSRDICQRGTSLTIQCQVDSQVTMMFWYRQQPGQSLTLIATANQGSEATYESGFVIDKFPISRPNLTFSTLTVSNMSPEDSSIYLCSVGLDGRTTQYFGPGTRLLVL.

The chain employs TRBV6-1 and TRBJ1-1, with a possible D match to TRBD1 (5 bases). The CDR3 covers 14 residues. The germline CDR1 and CDR2 sequences are MNHNS and SASEGT. Trimming stripped 6 bases from V and 0 bases from J, with 11 bases between. CDR3 DNA: TGTGCCAGCAGCAGGGAACCCGTGAACACTGAAGCTTTCTTT. Its translation: CASSREPVNTEAFF.

V usage is TRBV20-1 and J usage is TRBJ2-1, with 8 bases identical to TRBD2. Germline V gene data show CDR1 as DFQATT and CDR2 as SNEGSKA (reference sequence). The CDR3 covers 14 residues. Losses at the gene ends were 0 bases for V and 5 bases for J; bases not matched to a gene: 3. The DNA of the CDR3 is TGCAGTGCTAGAGATAGCGGGACCCACAATGAGCAGTTCTTC. Translating gives CSARDSGTHNEQFF.

The CDR3 DNA reads TGCAGTGCTAGTCGTTCCCCCTATGGCTACACCTTC. Protein product: CSASRSPYGYTF. The V and J genes are TRBV20-1 and TRBJ1-2; D unresolved. From germline, CDR1 is DFQATT and CDR2 SNEGSKA (reference sequence). Trimming took off 3 bases at V and 4 bases at J, with 9 bases between the two ends. This CDR3 has 12 amino acids.

This clonotype was found a few times. The chain combines TRBV7-2 with TRBJ1-2; 10 bases line up with TRBD1. From germline, CDR1 is SGHTA and CDR2 FQGNSA. Trimming removed 5 bases from V and 4 bases from J; junction bases left unmatched: 7. CDR3 size: 15 residues. The CDR3 DNA follows: TGTGCCAGCAGCCCAGACAGGGGGCTCAGCTATGGCTACACCTTC. This translates into CASSPDRGLSYGYTF.

This clonotype was seen ten or more times. V gene TRBV10-3 combines with J gene TRBJ2-7, with D hard to call. Germline assignment: CDR1 ENHRY and CDR2 SYGVKD. V was trimmed by 0 bases and J by 0 bases, leaving 9 bases between them. The CDR3 runs to 15 residues. The CDR3 nucleotides are TGTGCCATCAGTGAGTCGGGAAGACTCTCCTACGAGCAGTACTTC. Its protein is CAISESGRLSYEQYF.

This clonotype showed up many times. This rearrangement joins TRBV3-1 to TRBJ2-5; D is unclear. V lost 1 base, J lost 6 bases, and 9 bases lay in between. The CDR3 consists of 13 residues. Per the germline V gene, CDR1 is LGHDT and CDR2 is YNNKEL (reference sequence). The CDR3 sequence: CASSQVGSKTQYF. In nucleotides, the CDR3 is TGTGCCAGCAGCCAAGTTGGGTCAAAGACCCAGTACTTC.

At least ten counts were recorded for this clonotype. V gene TRBV24-1 combines with J gene TRBJ2-7; 7 bases map to TRBD2. From germline, CDR1 is KGHDR and CDR2 SFDVKD. The CDR3 runs to 15 residues. Trimming at V came to 4 bases and at J to 0 bases, leaving 5 bases not matched to a gene. CDR3 nucleotides: TGTGCCACCAGTGAAAGCGGGGAGAGCTCCTACGAGCAGTACTTC. This sequence encodes CATSESGESSYEQYF.

This clonotype was counted many times. The rearrangement joins TRBV29-1 to TRBJ2-6, with D uncertain. The germline CDR1 and CDR2 sequences are SQVTM and ANQGSEA. This CDR3 has 14 amino acids. The germline V and J ends were trimmed by 4 bases and 1 base, with 8 bases remaining between them. CDR3 residues: CSVVGGSGANVLTF. CDR3 DNA sequence: TGCAGCGTTGTGGGTGGATCTGGGGCCAACGTCCTGACTTTC.

The chain employs TRBV29-1 and TRBJ2-3, with no clear D. V was clipped by 4 bases and J by 2 bases, with 13 bases between them. The CDR3 totals 14 residues. CDR1 and CDR2 (germline): SQVTM, ANQGSEA. CDR3 coding DNA: TGCAGCGTTGCGGGTCGGCTATCCACAGATACGCAGTATTTT. Its protein product is CSVAGRLSTDTQYF.

This clonotype was recorded many times. The chain couples TRBV11-2 to TRBJ1-1; possibly TRBD1 for D (5 bases). The germline V and J ends were trimmed by 9 bases and 0 bases, with 17 bases remaining between them. The germline CDR1 and CDR2 sequences are SGHAT and FQNNGV. The CDR3 is 15 amino acids. The CDR3 spells CASGWGERVNTEAFF. CDR3 nucleotide sequence: TGTGCCAGTGGGTGGGGGGAGCGGGTGAACACTGAAGCTTTCTTT.

This rearrangement joins TRBV20-1 to TRBJ2-5; 14 bases are shared with TRBD2. With V trimmed by 5 bases and J by 5 bases, 7 bases remained unmatched. The CDR3 totals 15 residues. Germline values: CDR1 DFQATT, CDR2 SNEGSKA (reference sequence). CDR3 bases: TGCAGTGCTTCGGGACTAGCGGGAGAGCAGGAGACCCAGTACTTC. It codes for CSASGLAGEQETQYF.

As concerns this clonotype: At one of its ends the junction is not consistent with the germline gene, which may arise from a read error. CDR3 DNA sequence: TGTGCTAGCAGCTTAGCCGGTAGGCAGGGAATAGGTGAGCAGTTCTTC. It yields the protein CASSLAGRQGIGEQFF. The J gene is TRBJ2-1, the V gene TRBV7-7, with a possible D match to TRBD1 (5 bases). This CDR3 has 16 amino acids. Germline-derived CDR1 and CDR2 are SSHAT and FNYEAQ (reference sequence).

The V gene is TRBV15, the J gene TRBJ1-3; D remains unclear. This CDR3 contains 14 residues. Trimming cost V 0 bases and J 3 bases, with 6 bases left between them. Per germline, CDR1 LNHNV and CDR2 YYDKDF (reference sequence). CDR3: CATSRDWGGNTIYF. The CDR3 DNA follows: TGTGCCACCAGCAGAGATTGGGGTGGAAACACCATATATTTT.

There are many counts of this clonotype. This CDR3 reads CAIWPGLGANGELFF. CDR3 nucleotide sequence: TGTGCCATATGGCCGGGACTAGGTGCTAACGGGGAGCTGTTTTTT. The J gene is TRBJ2-2, the V gene TRBV10-3, with 8 positions matching TRBD2. The germline V gene has CDR1 ENHRY and CDR2 SYGVKD. The V gene end was trimmed by 9 bases and the J gene end by 7 bases; junction bases not matched to a gene: 13. The CDR3 loop spans 15 amino acids.

There are many counts of this clonotype. The chain is built from TRBV7-2 and TRBJ1-6, with D unresolved. Germline CDR1 reads SGHTA; CDR2 reads FQGNSA. The CDR3 is 16 amino acids. The V end was cut by 7 bases, the J end by 0 bases, with 13 bases between. For the CDR3, the DNA is TGTGCCAGCACCACCCCGTGGGACTCCTATAATTCACCCCTCCACTTT. This sequence encodes CASTTPWDSYNSPLHF. The full variable domain, completed using reference TRBV7-2 and TRBJ1-6, is GAGVSQSPSNKVTEKGKDVELRCDPISGHTALYWYRQSLGQGLEFLIYFQGNSAPDKSGLPSDRFSAERTGGSVSTLTIQRTQQEDSAVYLCASTTPWDSYNSPLHFGNGTRLTVT.

This sequence joins TRBV10-3 and TRBJ2-3; D gene unclear. This CDR3 has 14 residues. V was pared by 4 bases and J by 2 bases, with 10 bases between. Germline loops: CDR1 ENHRY, CDR2 SYGVKD. Written as DNA, the CDR3 is TGTGCCATCAGTGGCGCCTCAGTCACAGATACGCAGTATTTT. This sequence encodes CAISGASVTDTQYF.

The chain recombines TRBV20-1 with TRBJ2-2; 8 bases line up with TRBD1. The CDR3 spans 14 residues. V shed 5 bases and J 6 bases; nucleotides not matched to a gene: 8. Germline-derived CDR1 and CDR2 are DFQATT and SNEGSKA (reference sequence). The CDR3 coding sequence is TGCAGTGCTGGACCGACAGGGGAATCCGGGGAGCTGTTTTTT. Protein sequence: CSAGPTGESGELFF.

This CDR3 is CASRGSGLSSYEQYF. Written as DNA, the CDR3 is TGTGCCAGCAGAGGCTCGGGACTAAGCTCCTACGAGCAGTACTTC. The chain has TRBV6-1 and TRBJ2-7, with 7 nucleotides matching TRBD2. The length of the CDR3 is 15 residues. Germline V gene lookup returns CDR1 MNHNS and CDR2 SASEGT. The V gene end was trimmed by 6 bases and the J gene end by 0 bases; junction bases not matched to a gene: 8.

Only a few counts were recorded for this clonotype. The genes are TRBV12-3 or TRBV12-4 and TRBJ2-3; a possible D gene is TRBD1 (5 bases). V gave up 6 bases and J gave up 3 bases, with 10 bases separating them. The CDR3 length is 13 residues. The CDR3 region has the DNA TGTGCCAGCAGGTTGGACACTACAGATACGCAGTATTTT. Amino acids: CASRLDTTDTQYF.

The chain joins TRBV4-2 to TRBJ1-2; no clear D gene. Germline V lookup: CDR1 LGHNA, CDR2 YNFKEQ. The CDR3 runs 15 residues. V gave up 1 base and J gave up 1 base, with 10 bases separating them. The CDR3 DNA follows: TGTGCCAGCAGCCAAGGTGCAGAATTTAACTATGGCTACACCTTC. Its translation is CASSQGAEFNYGYTF.

The chain links TRBV27 to TRBJ1-1, with D perhaps matching TRBD1 (6 bases). In germline, CDR1 is MNHEY, CDR2 SMNVEV (reference sequence). This CDR3 comprises 14 residues. V lost 5 bases, J lost 6 bases, and 16 bases lay in between. The DNA for the CDR3 is TGTGCCAGCAGTGTCTCAGGGGCGAGGGCTGAAGCTTTCTTT. As protein: CASSVSGARAEAFF.

The chain has TRBV29-1 and TRBJ2-5; D not resolved. V was clipped by 7 bases and J by 5 bases, with 14 bases between them. Looked up from germline, CDR1 is SQVTM and CDR2 is ANQGSEA. The CDR3 has 12 residues. CDR3 sequence (DNA): TGCAGCGGGGGTAGAAGGGATGAGACCCAGTACTTC. Its protein product is CSGGRRDETQYF.

The chain couples TRBV28 to TRBJ2-3; D uncertain. The CDR3 has 14 amino acids. Per germline, CDR1 MDHEN and CDR2 SYDVKM. Between the trimmed V and J ends, which lost 7 bases and 6 bases, there was a span of 17 bases. This chain's CDR3 is CASKLALPTDTQYF. DNA for the CDR3: TGTGCCAGCAAACTTGCCTTGCCTACCGATACGCAGTATTTT.

Only a few counts were recorded for this clonotype. CDR3 sequence: CASYASGGYYNEQFF. The CDR3 DNA reads TGTGCCAGCTACGCGTCTGGCGGATACTACAATGAGCAGTTCTTC. This chain connects TRBV6-1 to TRBJ2-1; D is ambiguous. V shed 8 bases and J shed 3 bases, with 17 bases lying between them. Germline V gene data show CDR1 as MNHNS and CDR2 as SASEGT. This CDR3 region has 15 residues.

There are many counts of this clonotype. The chain recombines TRBV20-1 with TRBJ2-1; D perhaps matches TRBD1 (6 bases). Per the germline V gene, CDR1 is DFQATT and CDR2 is SNEGSKA (reference sequence). The CDR3 is 12 residues long. Trimming took off 2 bases at V and 8 bases at J, with 10 bases between the two ends. Written as DNA, the CDR3 is TGCAGTGCTAGAAAACAGGGCCATGAGCAGTTCTTC. This codes for CSARKQGHEQFF.

The chain carries TRBV20-1 and TRBJ2-3, with D perhaps matching TRBD2 (5 bases). This CDR3 has 14 amino acids. Looked up from germline, CDR1 is DFQATT and CDR2 is SNEGSKA (reference sequence). Trimming removed 6 bases at V and 7 bases at J, with 20 bases between. CDR3 loop: CSAAARAPSNTQYF. The CDR3 DNA reads as TGCAGTGCAGCAGCGAGGGCCCCCTCTAATACGCAGTATTTT.